This TCR beta chain was recorded in a study of naive and memory T cell subsets. Whole-study findings and limits: Potentially, T cell activation and differentiation skew this RNA-based measurement.

This clonotype was counted many times. Its cognate antigen is unknown. Germline V gives CDR1 LNHNV, CDR2 YYDKDF (reference sequence). CDR3 length: 16 residues. Trimming at V came to 2 bases and at J to 3 bases, leaving 7 bases not matched to a gene. Amplification of ligated cDNA took four PCR rounds with SP2 and nested alpha and beta constant primers. TCRdb used MiXCR to reprocess the 5' RACE reads, holding one entry per CDR3 protein. In the table there are tens of thousands of distinct CDR3 sequences, about 7.2% of which are singletons. The library had UMIs added by 3' ligation of an oligonucleotide to TCR cDNA. RNA was extracted from around 2.5 ml of whole blood of healthy adults. Cells were not sorted; total RNA input targeted about 1 to 1000 ng.

The chain combines TRBV15 with TRBJ1-5; 7 bases line up with TRBD1. This TCR derives from a male donor in good health. For the CDR3, the DNA is TGTGCCACCAGCAGAAGCCGGGACAGAAACAATCAGCCCCAGCATTTT. It translates to CATSRSRDRNNQPQHF.